The entry below describes one T cell receptor beta chain. The antigen remains unidentified. The sample belongs to a study of cytomegalovirus exposure and HLA in healthy donors. Trimming pared 0 bases from V and 5 bases from J, leaving 15 bases between. CDR1 SGHNT and CDR2 YYREEE come from the germline V gene (reference sequence). The CDR3 loop spans 15 amino acids. Study-wide points: According to the study, approximately 150 TCR beta chains were cytomegalovirus-associated. Subsequent analysis found a tendency for first-cohort TCR clusters to co-occur within the 120 or so validation repertoires.

Clones were read by immunoSEQ multiplex PCR, and TCRdb kept only the in-frame ones, dropping some. Among under 200,000 clones listed, approximately 89% were seen once. This clonotype was obtained from a young man in good health and CMV-seropositive. The J gene is TRBJ2-7, the V gene TRBV5-4; a weak D match, TRBD2 (5 bases). The sequenced material came from PBMCs. In DNA, the CDR3 is TGTGCCAGCAGCTTGGGGACTCCCCTCCTGGACGAGCAGTACTTC. Its translation: CASSLGTPLLDEQYF.